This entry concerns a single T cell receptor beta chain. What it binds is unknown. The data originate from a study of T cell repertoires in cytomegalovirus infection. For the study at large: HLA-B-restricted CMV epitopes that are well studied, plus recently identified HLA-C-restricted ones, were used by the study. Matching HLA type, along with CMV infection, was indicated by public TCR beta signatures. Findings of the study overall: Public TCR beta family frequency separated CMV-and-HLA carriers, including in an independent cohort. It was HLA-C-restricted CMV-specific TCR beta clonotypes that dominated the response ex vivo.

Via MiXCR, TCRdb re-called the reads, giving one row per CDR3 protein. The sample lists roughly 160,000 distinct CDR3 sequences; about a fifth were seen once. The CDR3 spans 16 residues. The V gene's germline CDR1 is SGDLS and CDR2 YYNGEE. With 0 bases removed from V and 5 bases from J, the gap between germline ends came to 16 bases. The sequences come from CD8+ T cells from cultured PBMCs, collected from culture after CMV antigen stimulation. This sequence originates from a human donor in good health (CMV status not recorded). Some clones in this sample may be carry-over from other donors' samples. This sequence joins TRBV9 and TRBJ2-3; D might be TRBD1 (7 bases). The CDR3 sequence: CASSVGSEGAGDTQYF. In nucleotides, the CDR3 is TGTGCCAGCAGCGTAGGGTCGGAGGGGGCAGGAGATACGCAGTATTTT. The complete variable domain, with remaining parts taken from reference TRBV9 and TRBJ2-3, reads DSGVTQTPKHLITATGQRVTLRCSPRSGDLSVYWYQQSLDQGLQFLIQYYNGEERAKGNILERFSAQQFPDLHSELNLSSLELGDSALYFCASSVGSEGAGDTQYFGPGTRLTVL.